This T cell receptor (beta chain) originates from a study of CD8+CD57+ T cells in acquired aplastic anemia. Study-wide background: The sorted CD4+ and CD8+ cells yielded an average approximately 3 ug of DNA. Healthy donors yielded some 9.9 million CD4+ cell reads on average.

Concerning this clonotype itself: Antigen: not known.

Broader study findings: In CD8+ cells, Simpson's diversity showed no significant difference between patients and controls. Twenty-nine sequences, all CD8+ CDR3, were shared between patients and controls.

Profiles of TCR beta VDJ and CDR3 were generated from a genomic DNA template. TCRdb fed the reads into MiXCR, producing one record per CDR3 protein. Here the sample spans about 210,000 distinct CDR3 sequences, approximately 35% being singletons. CDR1 SGHRS and CDR2 YFSETQ come from the germline V gene. The CDR3 is 13 residues long. V shed 0 bases, J shed 7 bases, and the junction held 2 bases outside the gene matches. The source of this sequence is a human donor in good health, serving as a control. The chain has TRBV5-1 and TRBJ1-1; TRBD1 matches at 8 bases. The sample consisted of sorted CD4+, CD8+, or CD8+CD57+ T cells (not recorded which) from PBMCs. The CDR3 DNA sequence: TGCGCCAGCAGCTTGGGGACAGGGATTGAAGCTTTCTTT. This sequence encodes CASSLGTGIEAFF.